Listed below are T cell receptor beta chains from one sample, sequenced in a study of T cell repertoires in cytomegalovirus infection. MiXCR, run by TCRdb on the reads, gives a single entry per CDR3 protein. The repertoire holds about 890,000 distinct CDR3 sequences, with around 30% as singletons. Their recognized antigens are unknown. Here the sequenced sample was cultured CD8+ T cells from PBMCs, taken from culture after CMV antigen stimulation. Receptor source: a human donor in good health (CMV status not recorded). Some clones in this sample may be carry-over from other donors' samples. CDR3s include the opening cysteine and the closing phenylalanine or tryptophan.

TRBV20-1,CSATGTGRYEQYF
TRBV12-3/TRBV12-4,CASSFRQGVDTQYF
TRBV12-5,CASGLTNLKPSSGNTIYF
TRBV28,CASRVGQGQPQHF
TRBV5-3,CASSLGWEVGQETQYF
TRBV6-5,CASSYSGLQTNEKLFF
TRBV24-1,CATSDLPSTSWTGELFF
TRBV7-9,CASSATSGGFTSTDTQYF
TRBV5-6,CASSWRDRYEGNEQFF
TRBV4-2,CASSPFLRQGDEQYF
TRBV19,CASSIDPDSGANVLTF
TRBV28,CASTSRQEETQYF
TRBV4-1,CASSQWPGAGGPTDTQYF
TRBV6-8,CASSYAVWGELFF
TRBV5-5,CASSEDRGFSPLHF
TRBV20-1,CSARVGAGPGNTIYF
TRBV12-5,CASGLVWGHGNTGELFF
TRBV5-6,CASSFLYFKTGANTEAFF
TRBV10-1,CASSEPGDQETQYF
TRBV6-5,CASSYSYLGTTSRRRNTGELFF
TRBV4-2,CASSQERTGTYEQYF
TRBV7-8,CASSSGGLSVTEAFF
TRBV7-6,CASSRGGSGGRSTDTQYF
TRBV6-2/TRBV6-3,CASSYSRTAYSNQPQHF
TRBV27,CASSLGYGGMAGELFF
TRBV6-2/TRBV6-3,CASQPYGISGANVLTF
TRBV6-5,CASSYLRQGDNSPLHF
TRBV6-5,CASREDRGLTDTQYF
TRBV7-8,CASSLSAPEAFF
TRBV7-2,CASSPGVPGGGSYGYTF
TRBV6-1,CASSDLRLTAGNTEAFF
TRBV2,CASEKYNSPLHF
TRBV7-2,CASSNSGGAGTDTQYF
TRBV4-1,CASSITDANTGELFF
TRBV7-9,CASSGRGLDYEQYF
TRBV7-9,CASSTSHRDRENFNEKLFF
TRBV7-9,CASSHGSDGVAKNIQYF
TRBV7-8,CASTLLLNTEAFF
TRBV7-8,CASSERGGDSSYNEQFF
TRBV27,CASSQRGAGANVLTF
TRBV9,CASSVRGAGNEQFF
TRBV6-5,CASSYDAGTSNTGELFF
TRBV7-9,CASSGFGTSGGEETQYF
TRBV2,CASRRGTMGASYNEQFF
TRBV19,CASSGTGGAYGYTF
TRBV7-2,CASSWGVEKLFF
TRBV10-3,CATHPWTRPFADTQYF
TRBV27,CASRFAGANYGYTF
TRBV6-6,CASSYGAGSYGYTF
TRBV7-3,CASSLYGLAGDDQSTDTQYF
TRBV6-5,CASSYYGTVGRYGNEPFF
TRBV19,CASSFGQGAFTDTQYF